There are a few counts of the clone carrying this T cell receptor beta chain. Antigen unknown. Purities over 95% were achieved in all sorted populations. This sample was included in a study of beta chain features in type 1 diabetes. Points from the study as a whole: Healthy donors had naive, central memory and Treg TCRB repertoires that appeared less similar than those seen among patients. Moderate but significant shortening of TCRB CDR3s was recorded in all four CD4+ subsets from Type 1 diabetes patients. The cDNA sequencing approach could over-represent high-TCR-expressing cells.

Sequenced material consisted of expressed TCRB transcripts (all of the isolated RNA was reverse transcribed). An average approximately 4 million reads came from naive, central memory and regulatory T cell samples. Sequenced by immunoSEQ multiplex PCR; TCRdb stores in-frame clones only, minus some. The data contain nearly 350,000 clones, around 9.3% of them singletons. This CDR3 is 13 amino acids long. The V gene lost 2 bases and the J gene lost 5 bases, with 8 bases spanning the gap. Looked up from germline, CDR1 is SGHDT and CDR2 is YYEEEE. The sequenced sample consisted of central memory CD4+ T cells from blood. The chain uses TRBV5-6 and TRBJ1-5; D is undetermined. This sequence originates from a man aged 25 to 40 with type 1 diabetes. The CDR3: CASSLGGDQPQHF. The CDR3 DNA sequence: TGTGCCAGCAGCTTAGGAGGTGATCAGCCCCAGCATTTT.